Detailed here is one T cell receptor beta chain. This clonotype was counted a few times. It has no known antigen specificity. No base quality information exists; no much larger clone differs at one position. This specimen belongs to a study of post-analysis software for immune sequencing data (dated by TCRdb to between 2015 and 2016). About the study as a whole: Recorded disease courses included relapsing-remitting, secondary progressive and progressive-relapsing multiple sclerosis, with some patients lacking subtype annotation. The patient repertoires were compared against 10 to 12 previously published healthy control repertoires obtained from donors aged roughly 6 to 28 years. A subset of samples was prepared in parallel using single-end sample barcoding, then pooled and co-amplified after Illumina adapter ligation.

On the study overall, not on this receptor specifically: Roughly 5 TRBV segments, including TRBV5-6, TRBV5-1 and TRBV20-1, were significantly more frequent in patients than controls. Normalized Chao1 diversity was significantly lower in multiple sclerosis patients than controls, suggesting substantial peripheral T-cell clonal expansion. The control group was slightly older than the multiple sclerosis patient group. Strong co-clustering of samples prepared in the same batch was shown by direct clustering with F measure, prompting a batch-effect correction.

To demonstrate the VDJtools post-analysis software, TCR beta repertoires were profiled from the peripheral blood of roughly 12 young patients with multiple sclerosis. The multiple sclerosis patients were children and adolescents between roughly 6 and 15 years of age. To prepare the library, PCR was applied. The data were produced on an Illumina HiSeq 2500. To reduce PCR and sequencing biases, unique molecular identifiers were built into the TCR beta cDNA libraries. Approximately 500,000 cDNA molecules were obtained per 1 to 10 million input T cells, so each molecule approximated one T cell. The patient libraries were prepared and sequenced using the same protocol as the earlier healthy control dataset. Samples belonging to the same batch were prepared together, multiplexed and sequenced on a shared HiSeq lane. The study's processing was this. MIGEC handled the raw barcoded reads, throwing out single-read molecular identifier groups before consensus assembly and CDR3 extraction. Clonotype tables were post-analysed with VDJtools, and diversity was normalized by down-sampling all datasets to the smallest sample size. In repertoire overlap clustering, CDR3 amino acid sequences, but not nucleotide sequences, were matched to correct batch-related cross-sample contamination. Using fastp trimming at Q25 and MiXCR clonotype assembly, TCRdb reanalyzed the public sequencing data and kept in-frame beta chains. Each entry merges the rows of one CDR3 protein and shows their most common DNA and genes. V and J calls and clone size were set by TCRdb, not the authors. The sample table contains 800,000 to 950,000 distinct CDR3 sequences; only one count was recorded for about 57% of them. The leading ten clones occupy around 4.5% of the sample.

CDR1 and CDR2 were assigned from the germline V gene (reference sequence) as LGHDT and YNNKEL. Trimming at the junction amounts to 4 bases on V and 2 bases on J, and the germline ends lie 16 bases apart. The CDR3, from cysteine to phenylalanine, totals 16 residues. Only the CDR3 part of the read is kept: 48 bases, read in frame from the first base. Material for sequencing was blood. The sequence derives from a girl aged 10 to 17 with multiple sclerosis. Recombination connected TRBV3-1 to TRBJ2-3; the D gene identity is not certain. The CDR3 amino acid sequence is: CASSPSSGGSTDTQYF. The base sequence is TGTGCCAGCAGCCCGAGCTCGGGCGGATCCACAGATACGCAGTATTTT.